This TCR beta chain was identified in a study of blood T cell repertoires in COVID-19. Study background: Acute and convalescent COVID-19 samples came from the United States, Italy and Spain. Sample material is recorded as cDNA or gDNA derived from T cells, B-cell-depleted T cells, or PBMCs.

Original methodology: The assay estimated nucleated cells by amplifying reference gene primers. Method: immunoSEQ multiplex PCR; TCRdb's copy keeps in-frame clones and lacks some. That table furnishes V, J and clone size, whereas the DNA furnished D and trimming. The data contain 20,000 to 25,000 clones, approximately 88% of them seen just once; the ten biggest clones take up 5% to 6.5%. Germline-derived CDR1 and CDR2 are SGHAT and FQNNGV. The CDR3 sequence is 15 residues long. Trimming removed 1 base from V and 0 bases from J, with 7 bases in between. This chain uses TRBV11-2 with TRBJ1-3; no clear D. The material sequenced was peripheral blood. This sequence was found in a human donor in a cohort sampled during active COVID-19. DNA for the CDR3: TGTGCCAGCAGCTTAGTGGAGGACTCTGGAAACACCATATATTTT. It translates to CASSLVEDSGNTIYF.